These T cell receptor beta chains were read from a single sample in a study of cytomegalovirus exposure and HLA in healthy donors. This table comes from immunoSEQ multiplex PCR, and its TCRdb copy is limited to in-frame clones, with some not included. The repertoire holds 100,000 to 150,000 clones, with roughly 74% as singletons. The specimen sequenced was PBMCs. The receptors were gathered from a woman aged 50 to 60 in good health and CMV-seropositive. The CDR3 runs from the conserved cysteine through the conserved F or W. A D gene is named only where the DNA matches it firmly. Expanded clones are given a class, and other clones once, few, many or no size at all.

CDR3 DNA: TGTGCCAGCTCAAGAAACACGGGACGGAGGGACTATGGCTACACCTTC; CDR3 protein: CASSRNTGRRDYGYTF; J gene: TRBJ1-2; V gene: TRBV18; D gene: .; clone size: .
CDR3 DNA: TGCGCCAGCAGCCTCGGGGGGGGGATCGATGGCTACACCTTC; CDR3 protein: CASSLGGGIDGYTF; J gene: TRBJ1-2; V gene: TRBV5-1; D gene: .; clone size: .
CDR3 DNA: TGTGCCAGCAGTTTAGACAGGGTCTCGAGCTACACCTTC; CDR3 protein: CASSLDRVSSYTF; J gene: TRBJ1-2; V gene: TRBV27; D gene: TRBD1; clone size: .
CDR3 DNA: TGTGCTAGTCGTTCATCTCAGGGGGCTAATCGCAATCAGCCCCAGCATTTT; CDR3 protein: CASRSSQGANRNQPQHF; J gene: TRBJ1-5; V gene: TRBV12-5; D gene: TRBD1; clone size: once
CDR3 DNA: TGTGCCAGCAGCTTCGTCCCTTCTGGGGCCAACGTCCTGACTTTC; CDR3 protein: CASSFVPSGANVLTF; J gene: TRBJ2-6; V gene: TRBV5-6; D gene: .; clone size: once
CDR3 DNA: TGTGCCAGCAGCGGGACTAGCCTCGGCTCCTACGAGCAGTACTTC; CDR3 protein: CASSGTSLGSYEQYF; J gene: TRBJ2-7; V gene: TRBV28; D gene: TRBD2; clone size: .
CDR3 DNA: TGTGCCTGGAGTGCGGGGGGGTTAAGCTCCTACGAGCAGTACTTC; CDR3 protein: CAWSAGGLSSYEQYF; J gene: TRBJ2-7; V gene: TRBV30; D gene: TRBD2; clone size: few
CDR3 DNA: TGTGCCAGCAGTTTAGTACCACAGTTCGAGACCCAGTACTTC; CDR3 protein: CASSLVPQFETQYF; J gene: TRBJ2-5; V gene: TRBV27; D gene: .; clone size: .
CDR3 DNA: TGCAGCGTTGGAACAGACACAGATACGCAGTATTTT; CDR3 protein: CSVGTDTDTQYF; J gene: TRBJ2-3; V gene: TRBV29-1; D gene: .; clone size: .
CDR3 DNA: TGTGCCAGCAGTGGGGCACACTACGAGCAGTACTTC; CDR3 protein: CASSGAHYEQYF; J gene: TRBJ2-7; V gene: TRBV2; D gene: .; clone size: .
CDR3 DNA: TGTGCCAGCAGCCCGACAGGGACGGTGACCCAGTACTTC; CDR3 protein: CASSPTGTVTQYF; J gene: TRBJ2-5; V gene: TRBV5-6; D gene: TRBD1; clone size: .
CDR3 DNA: TGTGCCAGTAGCTACGGGTATGTGACCGAAGCTTTCTTT; CDR3 protein: CASSYGYVTEAFF; J gene: TRBJ1-1; V gene: TRBV19; D gene: .; clone size: .
CDR3 DNA: TGTGCCAGCTCACCATCCCAGGGGGCGCGGTACGAGCAGTACTTC; CDR3 protein: CASSPSQGARYEQYF; J gene: TRBJ2-7; V gene: TRBV18; D gene: TRBD1; clone size: .
CDR3 DNA: TGTGCCAGCAGGGAAGGGACAGGGAGATTCAATGAGCAGTTCTTC; CDR3 protein: CASREGTGRFNEQFF; J gene: TRBJ2-1; V gene: TRBV7-2; D gene: TRBD1; clone size: few
CDR3 DNA: TGTGCCAGCACCCCAAACAGGATTCACGGAAACACCATATATTTT; CDR3 protein: CASTPNRIHGNTIYF; J gene: TRBJ1-3; V gene: TRBV7-8; D gene: .; clone size: .
CDR3 DNA: TGTGCCCGCAGCCTTTCCACTAGCGGGGCCTCCTACGAGCAGTACTTC; CDR3 protein: CARSLSTSGASYEQYF; J gene: TRBJ2-7; V gene: TRBV14; D gene: TRBD2; clone size: once
CDR3 DNA: TGCGCCAGCAGCTATACAGGGTTGGTCACTGAAGCTTTCTTT; CDR3 protein: CASSYTGLVTEAFF; J gene: TRBJ1-1; V gene: TRBV5-1; D gene: .; clone size: .
CDR3 DNA: TGTGCCATCAGTGGCCAGGGAGGGCATGGCTACACCTTC; CDR3 protein: CAISGQGGHGYTF; J gene: TRBJ1-2; V gene: TRBV10-3; D gene: .; clone size: .
CDR3 DNA: TGTGCCAGCAGCAACAGGGGGCGAGGCACAGATACGCAGTATTTT; CDR3 protein: CASSNRGRGTDTQYF; J gene: TRBJ2-3; V gene: TRBV7-2; D gene: TRBD1; clone size: .
CDR3 DNA: TGTGCCATCAATGGCCTATCTAGCGGCGGCCCAGAGACCCAGTACTTC; CDR3 protein: CAINGLSSGGPETQYF; J gene: TRBJ2-5; V gene: TRBV10-3; D gene: TRBD2; clone size: once
CDR3 DNA: TGTGCCAGCGGATCCCGGGACAGTGGAAACACCATATATTTT; CDR3 protein: CASGSRDSGNTIYF; J gene: TRBJ1-3; V gene: TRBV7-9; D gene: TRBD1; clone size: .
CDR3 DNA: TGTGCCAGCAGGCCGCCCGGGGTCGCCGAGCAGTACTTC; CDR3 protein: CASRPPGVAEQYF; J gene: TRBJ2-7; V gene: TRBV6-5; D gene: .; clone size: few
CDR3 DNA: TGTTCCAGCAGCTTAGAGGAGGGGCGAAGGGGTTCACCCCTCCACTTT; CDR3 protein: CSSSLEEGRRGSPLHF; J gene: TRBJ1-6; V gene: TRBV7-9; D gene: .; clone size: .
CDR3 DNA: TGCGCCAGCAGCTTGGTTGGTAGCGGGGGGGGAGAGACCCAGTACTTC; CDR3 protein: CASSLVGSGGGETQYF; J gene: TRBJ2-5; V gene: TRBV5-1; D gene: TRBD2; clone size: .
CDR3 DNA: TGCAGTGTTATTACAGGGGAATATAATTCACCCCTCCACTTT; CDR3 protein: CSVITGEYNSPLHF; J gene: TRBJ1-6; V gene: TRBV29-1; D gene: TRBD1; clone size: .
CDR3 DNA: TGTGCCTGGGAGTCCCTGGCCGACGGGGGGAGTGGCTACACCTTC; CDR3 protein: CAWESLADGGSGYTF; J gene: TRBJ1-2; V gene: TRBV30; D gene: .; clone size: .
CDR3 DNA: TGTGCCAGCAGCTTAGGAGACAGGGGGGTAGAAAAACTGTTTTTT; CDR3 protein: CASSLGDRGVEKLFF; J gene: TRBJ1-4; V gene: TRBV7-9; D gene: TRBD1; clone size: few
CDR3 DNA: TGTGCCAGCAGTGAACGGTACGGCGAGCAGTACTTC; CDR3 protein: CASSERYGEQYF; J gene: TRBJ2-7; V gene: TRBV6-1; D gene: .; clone size: .
CDR3 DNA: TGTGCCAGCAGCTCCGGGACAAAGTACGAGCAGTACTTC; CDR3 protein: CASSSGTKYEQYF; J gene: TRBJ2-7; V gene: TRBV5-4; D gene: .; clone size: .
CDR3 DNA: TGTGCCAGCACGGGACTAGCCGGCAATGAGCAGTTCTTC; CDR3 protein: CASTGLAGNEQFF; J gene: TRBJ2-1; V gene: TRBV2; D gene: TRBD2; clone size: .
CDR3 DNA: TGTGCCAGCAGTGCGAGACAGGTCTCTGGCACTGAAGCTTTCTTT; CDR3 protein: CASSARQVSGTEAFF; J gene: TRBJ1-1; V gene: TRBV2; D gene: .; clone size: .
CDR3 DNA: TGTGCCAGCAGCCCGCGGGAGGGGGAGACCCAGTACTTC; CDR3 protein: CASSPREGETQYF; J gene: TRBJ2-5; V gene: TRBV6-5; D gene: TRBD2; clone size: .
CDR3 DNA: TGTGCCAGCAGCTTGGTGCAGGGAAGGCACGAGCAGTACTTC; CDR3 protein: CASSLVQGRHEQYF; J gene: TRBJ2-7; V gene: TRBV5-6; D gene: .; clone size: .
CDR3 DNA: TGCAGTGCCCTACGGGGGATCGAGCAGTACTTC; CDR3 protein: CSALRGIEQYF; J gene: TRBJ2-7; V gene: TRBV20-1; D gene: .; clone size: .
CDR3 DNA: TGTGCCAGCAGCCCTCGGACAGGGGGAGGAACCGGGGAGCTGTTTTTT; CDR3 protein: CASSPRTGGGTGELFF; J gene: TRBJ2-2; V gene: TRBV11-3; D gene: TRBD1; clone size: .
CDR3 DNA: TGCGCCAGCAGCTTGGTAGCGGGGGGGCCGGATACGCAGTATTTT; CDR3 protein: CASSLVAGGPDTQYF; J gene: TRBJ2-3; V gene: TRBV5-1; D gene: TRBD2; clone size: .
CDR3 DNA: TGTGCCAGCAGCTCTAGTTATTCGGGCACTGAAGCTTTCTTT; CDR3 protein: CASSSSYSGTEAFF; J gene: TRBJ1-1; V gene: TRBV9; D gene: .; clone size: .
CDR3 DNA: TGCGCCAGCAGCCGGGAGAAAGCCACAGATACGCAGTATTTT; CDR3 protein: CASSREKATDTQYF; J gene: TRBJ2-3; V gene: TRBV5-1; D gene: .; clone size: .
CDR3 DNA: TGCGCCAGCAGCCAGAGCCTACTAGCCTGGGAGACCCAGTACTTC; CDR3 protein: CASSQSLLAWETQYF; J gene: TRBJ2-5; V gene: TRBV4-3; D gene: .; clone size: .
CDR3 DNA: TGTGCCAGCTCAGCCTTGGGACAGGGCAATCAGCCCCAGCATTTT; CDR3 protein: CASSALGQGNQPQHF; J gene: TRBJ1-5; V gene: TRBV18; D gene: TRBD1; clone size: .
CDR3 DNA: TGCGCCAGCAGCCGAGTGGTAGATACGCAGTATTTT; CDR3 protein: CASSRVVDTQYF; J gene: TRBJ2-3; V gene: TRBV4-1; D gene: .; clone size: .
CDR3 DNA: TGTGCCTGGAGTAAAGGACAGGACACAGATACGCAGTATTTT; CDR3 protein: CAWSKGQDTDTQYF; J gene: TRBJ2-3; V gene: TRBV30; D gene: TRBD1; clone size: .
CDR3 DNA: TGTGCCAGCAGTTGGTCAGGGGCCATGAACACTGAAGCTTTCTTT; CDR3 protein: CASSWSGAMNTEAFF; J gene: TRBJ1-1; V gene: TRBV6-5; D gene: .; clone size: .
CDR3 DNA: TGTGCCAGCTCGCCCCGGGATCTAGCGCGCGAGCAGTACTTC; CDR3 protein: CASSPRDLAREQYF; J gene: TRBJ2-7; V gene: TRBV18; D gene: .; clone size: .
CDR3 DNA: TGTGCCAGCAGCCGAAGTGCTAGCGGGAACACCGGGGAGCTGTTTTTT; CDR3 protein: CASSRSASGNTGELFF; J gene: TRBJ2-2; V gene: TRBV14; D gene: TRBD2; clone size: .
CDR3 DNA: TGCGCCAGCAGCCAAGACCCTTCCGAGCAGTACTTC; CDR3 protein: CASSQDPSEQYF; J gene: TRBJ2-7; V gene: TRBV4-1; D gene: .; clone size: .
CDR3 DNA: TGTGCCAGCAGCAGATCGGGGATGCAAGAGACCCAGTACTTC; CDR3 protein: CASSRSGMQETQYF; J gene: TRBJ2-5; V gene: TRBV9; D gene: .; clone size: once
CDR3 DNA: TGTGCCAGCAGTGGTACAGGGATCCGGTCCTACGAGCAGTACTTC; CDR3 protein: CASSGTGIRSYEQYF; J gene: TRBJ2-7; V gene: TRBV6-5; D gene: .; clone size: .
CDR3 DNA: TGTGCCAGCAGCCGCGGACTAGCGGGGGCAGGCTCCTACAATGAGCAGTTCTTC; CDR3 protein: CASSRGLAGAGSYNEQFF; J gene: TRBJ2-1; V gene: TRBV7-2; D gene: TRBD2; clone size: .
CDR3 DNA: TGTGCCAGCAGCCAAGATTGGGCGGGGGGGCAGGGTGAGCAGTTCTTC; CDR3 protein: CASSQDWAGGQGEQFF; J gene: TRBJ2-1; V gene: TRBV4-2; D gene: TRBD2; clone size: .
CDR3 DNA: TGCGCCAGCAGCTTGGAGGGGACAGGGGCGCGGGAGCAGTACTTC; CDR3 protein: CASSLEGTGAREQYF; J gene: TRBJ2-7; V gene: TRBV5-1; D gene: TRBD1; clone size: .